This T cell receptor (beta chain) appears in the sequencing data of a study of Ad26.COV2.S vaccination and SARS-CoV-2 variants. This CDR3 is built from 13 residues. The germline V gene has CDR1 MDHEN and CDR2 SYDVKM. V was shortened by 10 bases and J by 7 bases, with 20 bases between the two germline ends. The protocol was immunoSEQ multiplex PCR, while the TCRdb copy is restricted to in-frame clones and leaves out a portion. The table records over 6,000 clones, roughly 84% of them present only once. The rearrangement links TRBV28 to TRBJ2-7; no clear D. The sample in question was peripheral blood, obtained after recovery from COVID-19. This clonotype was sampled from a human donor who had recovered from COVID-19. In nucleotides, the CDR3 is TGTGCCACTCGCCAGACCGGCGGTACAGAGCAGTACTTC. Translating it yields CATRQTGGTEQYF.